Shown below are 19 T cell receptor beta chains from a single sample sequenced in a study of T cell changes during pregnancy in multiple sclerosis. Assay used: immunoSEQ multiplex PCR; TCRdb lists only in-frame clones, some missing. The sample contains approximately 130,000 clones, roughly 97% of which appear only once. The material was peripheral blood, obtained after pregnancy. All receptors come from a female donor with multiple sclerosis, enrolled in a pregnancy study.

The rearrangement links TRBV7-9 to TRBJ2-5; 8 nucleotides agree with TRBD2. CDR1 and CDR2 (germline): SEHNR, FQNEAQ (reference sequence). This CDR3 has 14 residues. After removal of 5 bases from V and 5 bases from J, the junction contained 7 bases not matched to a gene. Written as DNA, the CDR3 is TGTGCCAGCAGCCCCAGGACTAGCCTTGAGACCCAGTACTTC. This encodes CASSPRTSLETQYF.

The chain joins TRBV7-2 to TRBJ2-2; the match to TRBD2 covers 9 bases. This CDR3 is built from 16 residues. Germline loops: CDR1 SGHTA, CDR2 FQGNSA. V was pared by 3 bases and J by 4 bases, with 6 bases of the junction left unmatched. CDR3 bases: TGTGCCAGCAGCTTCGCTAGCGGGGTCGGCACCGGGGAGCTGTTTTTT. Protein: CASSFASGVGTGELFF.

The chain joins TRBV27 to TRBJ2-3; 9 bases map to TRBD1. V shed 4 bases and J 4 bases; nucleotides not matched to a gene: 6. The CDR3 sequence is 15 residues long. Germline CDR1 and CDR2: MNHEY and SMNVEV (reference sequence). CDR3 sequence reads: CASSWDRDPPDTQYF. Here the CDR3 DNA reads TGTGCCAGCAGTTGGGACAGGGATCCACCAGATACGCAGTATTTT.

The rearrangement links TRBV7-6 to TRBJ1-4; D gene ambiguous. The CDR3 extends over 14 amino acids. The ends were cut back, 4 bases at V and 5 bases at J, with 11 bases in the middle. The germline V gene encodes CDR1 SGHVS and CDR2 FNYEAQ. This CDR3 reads CASSSRETNEKLFF. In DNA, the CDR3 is TGTGCCAGCAGCTCAAGGGAGACAAATGAAAAACTGTTTTTT.

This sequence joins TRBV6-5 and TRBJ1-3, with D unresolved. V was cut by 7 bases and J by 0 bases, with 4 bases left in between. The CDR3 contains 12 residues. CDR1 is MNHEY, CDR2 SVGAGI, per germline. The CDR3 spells CASTGSGNTIYF. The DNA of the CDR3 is TGTGCCAGCACGGGCTCTGGAAACACCATATATTTT.

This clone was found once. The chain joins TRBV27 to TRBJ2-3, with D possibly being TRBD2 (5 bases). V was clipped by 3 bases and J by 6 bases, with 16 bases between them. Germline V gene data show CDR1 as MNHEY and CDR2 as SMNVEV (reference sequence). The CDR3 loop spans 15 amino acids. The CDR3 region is CASSFYSAGWDTQYF. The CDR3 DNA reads TGTGCCAGCAGTTTCTACTCTGCGGGCTGGGATACGCAGTATTTT.

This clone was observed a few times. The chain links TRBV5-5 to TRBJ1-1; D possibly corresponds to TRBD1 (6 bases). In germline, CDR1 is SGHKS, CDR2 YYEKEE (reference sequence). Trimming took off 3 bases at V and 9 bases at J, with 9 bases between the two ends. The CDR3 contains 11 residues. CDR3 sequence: CASSWTDQAFF. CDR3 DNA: TGTGCCAGCAGCTGGACAGACCAAGCTTTCTTT.

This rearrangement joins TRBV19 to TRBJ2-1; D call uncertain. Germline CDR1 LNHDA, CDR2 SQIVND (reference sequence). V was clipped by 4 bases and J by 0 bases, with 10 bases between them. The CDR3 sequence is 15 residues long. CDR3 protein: CASSTARSSYNEQFF. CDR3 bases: TGTGCCAGTAGTACGGCTAGGAGCTCCTACAATGAGCAGTTCTTC.

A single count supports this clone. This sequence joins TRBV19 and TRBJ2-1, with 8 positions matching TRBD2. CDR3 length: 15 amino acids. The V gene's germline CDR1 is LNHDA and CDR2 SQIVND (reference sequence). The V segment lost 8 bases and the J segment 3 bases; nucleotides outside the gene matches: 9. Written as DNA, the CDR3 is TGTGCCAGTGGAGAGCGGGAGCGGGACTACAATGAGCAGTTCTTC. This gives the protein CASGERERDYNEQFF.

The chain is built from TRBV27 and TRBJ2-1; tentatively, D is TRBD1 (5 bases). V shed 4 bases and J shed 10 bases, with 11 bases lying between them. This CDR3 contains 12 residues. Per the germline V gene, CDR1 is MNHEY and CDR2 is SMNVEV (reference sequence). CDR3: CASSWLAGEQFF. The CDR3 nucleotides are TGTGCCAGCAGTTGGTTGGCAGGGGAGCAGTTCTTC.

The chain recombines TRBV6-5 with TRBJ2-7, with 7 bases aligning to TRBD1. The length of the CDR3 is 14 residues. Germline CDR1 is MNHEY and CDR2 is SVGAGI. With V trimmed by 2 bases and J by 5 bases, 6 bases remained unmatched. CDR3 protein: CASSYHRQGDEQYF. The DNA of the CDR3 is TGTGCCAGCAGTTACCACCGACAGGGAGACGAGCAGTACTTC.

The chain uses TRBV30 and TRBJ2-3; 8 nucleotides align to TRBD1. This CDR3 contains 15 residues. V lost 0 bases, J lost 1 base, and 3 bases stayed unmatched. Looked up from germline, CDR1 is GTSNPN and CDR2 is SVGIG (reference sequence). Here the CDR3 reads CAWSVPGQGTDTQYF. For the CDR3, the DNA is TGTGCCTGGAGTGTACCGGGACAGGGCACAGATACGCAGTATTTT. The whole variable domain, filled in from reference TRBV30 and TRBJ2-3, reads SQTIHQWPATLVQPVGSPLSLECTVEGTSNPNLYWYRQAAGRGLQLLFYSVGIGQISSEVPQNLSASRPQDRQFILSSKKLLLSDSGFYLCAWSVPGQGTDTQYFGPGTRLTVL.

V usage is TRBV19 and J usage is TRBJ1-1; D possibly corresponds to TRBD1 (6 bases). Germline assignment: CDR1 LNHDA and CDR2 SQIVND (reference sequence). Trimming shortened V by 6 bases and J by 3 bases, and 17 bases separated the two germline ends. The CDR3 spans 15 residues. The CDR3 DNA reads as TGTGCCAGTAGAACAGGGTTCGACCCCGACACTGAAGCTTTCTTT. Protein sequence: CASRTGFDPDTEAFF.

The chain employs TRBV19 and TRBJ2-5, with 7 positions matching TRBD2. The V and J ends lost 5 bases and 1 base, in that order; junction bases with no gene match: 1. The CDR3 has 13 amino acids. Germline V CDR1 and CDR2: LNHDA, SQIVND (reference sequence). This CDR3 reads CASSQRGQETQYF. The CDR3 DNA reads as TGTGCCAGTAGTCAGCGGGGCCAAGAGACCCAGTACTTC.

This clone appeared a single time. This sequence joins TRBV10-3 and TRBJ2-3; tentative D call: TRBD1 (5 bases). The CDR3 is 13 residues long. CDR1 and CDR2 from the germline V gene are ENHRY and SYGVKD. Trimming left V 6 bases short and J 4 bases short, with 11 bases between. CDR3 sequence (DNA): TGTGCCATCAGGTCAGGGTTTTCAGATACGCAGTATTTT. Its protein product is CAIRSGFSDTQYF.

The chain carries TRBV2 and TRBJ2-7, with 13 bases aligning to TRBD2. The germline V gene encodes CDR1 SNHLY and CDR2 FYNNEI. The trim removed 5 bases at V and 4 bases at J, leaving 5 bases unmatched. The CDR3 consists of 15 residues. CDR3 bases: TGTGCCAGCAGTATGCGGACTAGCGGGAGATACGAGCAGTACTTC. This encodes CASSMRTSGRYEQYF.

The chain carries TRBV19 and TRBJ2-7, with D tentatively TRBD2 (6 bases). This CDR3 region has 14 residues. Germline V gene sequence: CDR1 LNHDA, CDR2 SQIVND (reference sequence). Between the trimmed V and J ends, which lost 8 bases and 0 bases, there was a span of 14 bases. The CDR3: CASVGGSSSYEQYF. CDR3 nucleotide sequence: TGTGCCAGTGTAGGAGGGAGCAGCTCCTACGAGCAGTACTTC.

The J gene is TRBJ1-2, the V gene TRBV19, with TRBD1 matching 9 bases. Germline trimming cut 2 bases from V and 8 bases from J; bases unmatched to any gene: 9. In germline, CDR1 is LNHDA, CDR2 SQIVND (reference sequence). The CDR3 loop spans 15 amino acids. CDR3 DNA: TGTGCCAGTAGTATATTATATGGACAGGGGATCGGCTACACCTTC. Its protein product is CASSILYGQGIGYTF.

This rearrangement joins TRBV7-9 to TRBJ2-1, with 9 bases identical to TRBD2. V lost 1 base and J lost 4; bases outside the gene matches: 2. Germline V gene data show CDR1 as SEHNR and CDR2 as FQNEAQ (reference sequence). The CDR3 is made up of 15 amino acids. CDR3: CASSLGSGSYNEQFF. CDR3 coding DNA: TGTGCCAGCAGCTTAGGTAGCGGGAGTTACAATGAGCAGTTCTTC.